This TCR beta chain was retrieved from a study of cytomegalovirus exposure and HLA in healthy donors. PCR employed 60 Vbeta and 13 Jbeta primers. The repertoire was sequenced with immunoSEQ multiplex PCR; TCRdb's copy has only in-frame clones and lacks some. The sample has about 120,000 clones; around three quarters are singletons. The study, taken as a whole, reports: In a later analysis, a missense DCLRE1C variant was linked to TCR beta V- and J-gene trimming.

This clone was seen more than once but under ten times. Antigen specificity is unknown. V lost 3 bases, J lost 5 bases, and 11 bases lay in between. Germline assignment: CDR1 MNHEY and CDR2 SMNVEV (reference sequence). This CDR3 is 14 amino acids long. The chain has TRBV27 and TRBJ1-5; D possibly corresponds to TRBD1 (5 bases). The TCR sequence derives from a man between 18 and 29 years old in good health and CMV-seropositive. Sequencing input: PBMCs. The CDR3, as DNA: TGTGCCAGCAGTTTTTCGGGGGGTGATCAGCCCCAGCATTTT. This gives the protein CASSFSGGDQPQHF.